This T cell receptor beta chain appears in the sequencing data of a study of blood T cell repertoires in COVID-19 (dated by TCRdb to between 2020 and 2021). About the investigation overall: Collaborator samples came from the United States, Italy and Spain and covered acute and convalescent phases of COVID-19. The material from the prospective study consisted of cDNA or gDNA derived from T cells, B-cell-depleted T cells, or PBMCs. Samples were obtained from the ongoing ImmuneRACE study (first 160 participants) and from roughly 1,300 subjects provided by 6 global collaborators. The sample metadata nearly always contained a de-identified subject ID, COVID-19 status, age in years and sex. The dataset comprised deeply sampled blood TCRbeta repertoires from subjects exposed to, actively infected with, or recovered from COVID-19. Where available, HLA class I and class II types were obtained from metadata supplied by the sample provider rather than from assay-based typing. The repertoires were made available in a free public database intended to serve as a resource for research on the immune response to SARS-CoV-2.

This clone occurred once. Its cognate antigen has yet to be identified. Qualities for individual bases were not recorded, and no much larger clone is one base off. Other DNA sequences in the sample encode the same CDR3. From the germline V gene (reference sequence), CDR1 is LNHDA and CDR2 is SQIVND. The CDR3 goes from the cysteine to the phenylalanine over 13 residues. Here the CDR3 DNA is all that survives: 39 bases in frame from base 1. After removal of 5 bases from V and 5 bases from J, the junction retains 2 bases not matched to a gene. The immunoSEQ Assay, a bias-controlled multiplex PCR, was used to amplify TCRbeta CDR3 regions from genomic DNA. From the authors' description of their analysis: Nucleated cell counts per sample were estimated from amplification of reference gene primers within the assay. Sequence reads were collapsed and filtered to measure the absolute abundance of every unique TCRbeta CDR3 rearrangement. For each sample, productive Simpson clonality was calculated as the square root of Simpson's diversity index across productive rearrangements. TCRdb provides this immuneACCESS table in a form limited to in-frame rearrangements. Some clones are lacking; in checked studies, under half of them reflect an unresolved V gene, and why the rest are absent is not known. The D gene and trimming were derived from the DNA, and the V and J assignments and clone size from that table. The sample data list fewer than 200,000 clones, and about 85% of these were observed just once. The ten largest clonotypes hold 9.8% of the sample.

General findings and caveats noted by the study authors: The quantity of clinical and demographic metadata differed by source and by participant and was supplied without curation.

Each collaborating institution followed its own protocols to collect whole blood in K2EDTA tubes. For TCRbeta analysis, collaborators shipped samples in one of three forms: frozen whole blood, isolated PBMCs, or DNA extracted from either of those sample types. Sequenced sample: peripheral blood. The clonotype comes from a woman of 80 years or more with acute or convalescent COVID-19. Here the chain combines TRBV19 and TRBJ1-5, and TRBD1 matches 8 of the central bases. CDR3 region: CASSPDRDQPQHF. The bases are TGTGCCAGTAGTCCGGACAGGGATCAGCCCCAGCATTTT.